The sequence of this T cell receptor (beta chain) was determined in a study of blood T cell repertoires in COVID-19. Study-level background: Nucleic acid was either cDNA or gDNA, and it came from T cells, B-cell-depleted T cells, or PBMCs.

Per the authors' pipeline: Reference gene primers were amplified, and this amplification served to estimate nucleated cell counts. Profiled with immunoSEQ multiplex PCR; TCRdb holds only in-frame clones, not every one. V, J and clone size were drawn from that table, and D and trimming were deduced from the DNA. The sample lists 450,000 or so clones, 90% occurring once. There are 13 residues in the CDR3. The germline CDR1 and CDR2 sequences are MGHDK and SYGVNS. Trimming stripped 2 bases from V and 10 bases from J, with 11 bases between. Adults between about 18 and 89 years of age took part from 20 to 25 US areas. Either two negative PCRs, clearance, or symptom resolution qualified Cohort 3 donors as recovered.

The chain couples TRBV25-1 to TRBJ1-4; D is possibly TRBD1 (5 bases). Sequencing was performed on PBMCs or T cells enriched from blood (not recorded which). This clonotype was obtained from a young man who had recovered from COVID-19. CDR3 nucleotides: TGTGCCAGCAGTGAAGGTGGAGGGACAAAACTGTTTTTT. Protein product: CASSEGGGTKLFF. The variable domain in full, with the rest retrieved from reference TRBV25-1 and TRBJ1-4, is EADIYQTPRYLVIGTGKKITLECSQTMGHDKMYWYQQDPGMELHLIHYSYGVNSTEKGDLSSESTVSRIRTEHFPLTLESARPSHTSQYLCASSEGGGTKLFFGSGTQLSVL.